These 28 T cell receptor beta chains were all obtained from the same sample, sequenced in a study of blood T cell repertoires in COVID-19. Generated by immunoSEQ multiplex PCR, the TCRdb table keeps only in-frame clones and is missing some. The table has about 300,000 clones, 70% to 90% seen once; the top ten hold around 2.2%. The sequenced sample was PBMCs or T cells enriched from blood (not recorded which). Receptors originate from a young man who had recovered from COVID-19.

This sequence joins TRBV7-3 and TRBJ1-5, with D hard to call. The germline V and J ends were trimmed by 5 bases and 9 bases, with 14 bases remaining between them. This CDR3 is built from 13 residues. Per germline, CDR1 SGHTA and CDR2 FQGTGA. The CDR3 protein is CASSQGIGRPQHF. For the CDR3, the DNA is TGTGCCAGCAGCCAAGGGATCGGGAGGCCCCAGCATTTT. Based on the CDR3 plus reference TRBV7-3 and TRBJ1-5, the full variable domain is GAGVSQTPSNKVTEKGKYVELRCDPISGHTALYWYRQSLGQGPEFLIYFQGTGAADDSGLPNDRFFAVRPEGSVSTLKIQRTERGDSAVYLCASSQGIGRPQHFGDGTRLSIL.

The chain uses TRBV7-3 and TRBJ1-2, with 9 nucleotides matching TRBD1. The ends lost 1 base at V and 0 bases at J; junction bases unmatched: 0. Germline V gene sequence: CDR1 SGHTA, CDR2 FQGTGA. CDR3 length: 15 amino acids. The CDR3 loop is CASSLRDRANYGYTF. CDR3 nucleotides: TGTGCCAGCAGCTTAAGGGACAGGGCTAACTATGGCTACACCTTC.

The rearrangement uses TRBV7-9 and TRBJ1-5, with TRBD1 as a possible D gene (5 bases). The CDR3 is 15 residues long. Trimming stripped 2 bases from V and 7 bases from J, with 15 bases between. Germline lookup yields CDR1 SEHNR and CDR2 FQNEAQ (reference sequence). CDR3 loop: CASSLSGRVRQPQHF. The DNA of the CDR3 is TGTGCCAGCAGCTTATCAGGCAGGGTACGGCAGCCCCAGCATTTT. Full variable domain (rest looked up from reference TRBV7-9 and TRBJ1-5): DTGVSQNPRHKITKRGQNVTFRCDPISEHNRLYWYRQTLGQGPEFLTYFQNEAQLEKSRLLSDRFSAERPKGSFSTLEIQRTEQGDSAMYLCASSLSGRVRQPQHFGDGTRLSIL.

This clone was seen a handful of times. This sequence joins TRBV18 and TRBJ2-7; a possible D gene is TRBD1 (6 bases). This CDR3 has 14 amino acids. Germline V lookup: CDR1 KGHSH, CDR2 LQKENI. V was trimmed by 4 bases and J by 3 bases, leaving 13 bases between them. CDR3 DNA: TGTGCCAGCTCACGGGACATTGGTCTCTACGAGCAGTACTTC. Translating gives CASSRDIGLYEQYF.

This chain joins TRBV5-8 and TRBJ2-3; 10 bases map to TRBD1. Germline CDR1 is SGHTS and CDR2 is YDEGEE. There are 16 residues in the CDR3. The J segment lost 2 bases and the V segment lost 6 bases, leaving 9 bases of the junction unmatched. CDR3 residues: CASTKDRGRVTDTQYF. CDR3 sequence (DNA): TGTGCCAGCACCAAAGACAGGGGGCGCGTCACAGATACGCAGTATTTT.

This chain links TRBV24-1 with TRBJ1-5, with D hard to call. Looked up from germline, CDR1 is KGHDR and CDR2 is SFDVKD. Trimming removed 0 bases from V and 0 bases from J, with 8 bases in between. This CDR3 is built from 16 residues. The CDR3: CATSDLMRSSNQPQHF. CDR3 DNA: TGTGCCACCAGTGATTTGATGCGTAGTAGCAATCAGCCCCAGCATTTT.

This chain's CDR3 is CASSQGGGDQETQYF. In DNA form, the CDR3 reads TGTGCCAGCAGCCAAGGAGGGGGGGACCAAGAGACCCAGTACTTC. The rearrangement joins TRBV4-2 to TRBJ2-5; D may be TRBD2 (7 bases). This CDR3 is 15 amino acids long. Trimming stripped 1 base from V and 0 bases from J, with 9 bases between. CDR1 and CDR2 (germline): LGHNA, YNFKEQ.

This CDR3 is CASSIGGITDTQYF. CDR3 in DNA: TGTGCCAGTAGTATTGGAGGGATCACAGATACGCAGTATTTT. The chain combines TRBV19 with TRBJ2-3; TRBD2 might be the D (6 bases). With 3 bases removed from V and 2 bases from J, the gap between germline ends came to 9 bases. CDR1 LNHDA and CDR2 SQIVND come from the germline V gene (reference sequence). The CDR3 contains 14 residues.

This chain uses TRBV27 with TRBJ1-2; no clear D. Trimming took 5 bases from V and 4 from J, leaving 11 bases between them. This CDR3 has 13 residues. Germline CDR1 and CDR2: MNHEY and SMNVEV (reference sequence). The DNA of the CDR3 is TGTGCCAGCAGTCCCTCGAACTCCTATGGCTACACCTTC. Amino acid sequence: CASSPSNSYGYTF.

The chain couples TRBV18 to TRBJ1-3; 9 bases map to TRBD1. There are 16 residues in the CDR3. Unmatched junction bases numbered 5, after V lost 3 bases and J lost 2 bases. Germline CDR1 KGHSH, CDR2 LQKENI. The CDR3 nucleotides are TGTGCCAGCTCACCTACAGGGACAGGGACTGGAAACACCATATATTTT. Encoded protein: CASSPTGTGTGNTIYF.

This clone was counted a single time. V and J are TRBV7-2 and TRBJ2-7, with 7 nucleotides matching TRBD1. The germline V gene has CDR1 SGHTA and CDR2 FQGNSA. This CDR3 contains 16 residues. The J segment lost 0 bases and the V segment lost 3 bases, leaving 8 bases of the junction unmatched. The CDR3 bases are TGTGCCAGCAGCTTCTTGGGACAGAGAAGCTCCTACGAGCAGTACTTC. Its protein product is CASSFLGQRSSYEQYF. Variable domain in full (rest from reference TRBV7-2 and TRBJ2-7): GAGVSQSPSNKVTEKGKDVELRCDPISGHTALYWYRQSLGQGLEFLIYFQGNSAPDKSGLPSDRFSAERTGGSVSTLTIQRTQQEDSAVYLCASSFLGQRSSYEQYFGPGTRLTVT.

This clone has a single count. The J gene is TRBJ1-1, the V gene TRBV5-4; unclear D gene. V lost 4 bases and J 1 base, leaving 8 bases between the germline ends. The CDR3 sequence is 13 residues long. Per germline, CDR1 SGHNT and CDR2 YYREEE (reference sequence). CDR3: CASSKRQNTEAFF. CDR3 coding DNA: TGTGCCAGCAGCAAAAGACAGAACACTGAAGCTTTCTTT. Full variable domain (missing parts from reference TRBV5-4 and TRBJ1-1): ETGVTQSPTHLIKTRGQQVTLRCSSQSGHNTVSWYQQALGQGPQFIFQYYREEENGRGNFPPRFSGLQFPNYSSELNVNALELDDSALYLCASSKRQNTEAFFGQGTRLTVV.

The chain links TRBV25-1 to TRBJ2-1; TRBD2 matches at 12 bases. Germline V gene sequence: CDR1 MGHDK, CDR2 SYGVNS. The CDR3 covers 17 residues. V lost 4 bases to trimming and J lost 0 bases; unmatched junction nucleotides: 4. CDR3 DNA sequence: TGTGCCAGCAGTGTCACTAGCGGGGGGTCCTCCTACAATGAGCAGTTCTTC. Residues: CASSVTSGGSSYNEQFF.

V usage is TRBV7-6 and J usage is TRBJ2-1; maybe TRBD2 (5 bases). Trimming left V 1 base short and J 4 bases short, with 11 bases between. In germline, CDR1 is SGHVS, CDR2 FNYEAQ. CDR3 length: 15 residues. The CDR3 here is CASSLDGTSYNEQFF. The CDR3 nucleotides read TGTGCCAGCAGCTTAGATGGAACTAGTTACAATGAGCAGTTCTTC.

This sequence joins TRBV2 and TRBJ1-6, with 7 bases lining up with TRBD1. The CDR3 runs to 15 residues. Germline V lookup: CDR1 SNHLY, CDR2 FYNNEI. V was pared by 10 bases and J by 3 bases, with 9 bases of the junction left unmatched. CDR3: CANSPGTDYNSPLHF. CDR3 DNA: TGTGCCAACTCCCCAGGGACAGACTATAATTCACCCCTCCACTTT.

V is TRBV11-3 and J is TRBJ2-1, with D possibly being TRBD1 (6 bases). This CDR3 is 15 amino acids long. CDR1 and CDR2 from the germline V gene are SGHNT and YENEEA. V gave up 5 bases and J gave up 4 bases, with 15 bases separating them. CDR3 sequence (DNA): TGTGCCAGCAGCCCTTTCAGGGGTGGTTACAATGAGCAGTTCTTC. It codes for CASSPFRGGYNEQFF.

With regard to this clone: Additional DNA sequences in this sample encode the identical CDR3. The V gene is TRBV29-1, the J gene TRBJ2-1; 11 nucleotides match TRBD1. The CDR3 consists of 13 residues. Germline CDR1 SQVTM, CDR2 ANQGSEA. J gave up 4 bases and V 6 bases, and 2 bases lay outside the gene matches. The CDR3 loop reads CSVGTGGYNEQFF. The CDR3 DNA follows: TGCAGCGTCGGGACAGGGGGATACAATGAGCAGTTCTTC.

The V call is TRBV3-1 (or the pseudogene TRBV3-2), the J call TRBJ2-7; weak D call: TRBD1 (6 bases). The germline gives CDR1 LGHDT, CDR2 YNNKEL (reference sequence). This CDR3 is built from 17 residues. Between the trimmed V and J ends, which lost 0 bases and 3 bases, there was a span of 18 bases. The chain's CDR3 is CASSQEGFHRANYEQYF. CDR3 sequence (DNA): TGTGCCAGCAGCCAAGAAGGGTTCCACAGGGCTAACTACGAGCAGTACTTC.

Only a few counts were recorded for this clone. The chain combines TRBV3-1 (or the pseudogene TRBV3-2) with TRBJ1-2; 8 nucleotides line up with TRBD1. The junction had 4 bases not matched to a gene; V was cut back by 5 bases and J by 8 bases. This CDR3 contains 12 residues. Germline V gives CDR1 LGHDT, CDR2 YNNKEL (reference sequence). CDR3 nucleotide sequence: TGTGCCAGCAGCGAGACAGGGGCGGGCTACACCTTC. This translates into CASSETGAGYTF.

This chain links TRBV5-8 with TRBJ1-2; TRBD1 matches at 8 bases. This CDR3 has 13 residues. Looked up from germline, CDR1 is SGHTS and CDR2 is YDEGEE. J lost 8 bases, V lost 4 bases, and 7 bases had no gene match. The DNA for the CDR3 is TGTGCCAGCAGCCTGACAGGGGTGGAAGGCTACACCTTC. It codes for CASSLTGVEGYTF.

V and J are TRBV5-1 and TRBJ1-6; possible D gene TRBD1, 6 bases. Germline V gene data show CDR1 as SGHRS and CDR2 as YFSETQ. The CDR3 length is 15 residues. V was pared by 1 base and J by 4 bases, with 9 bases between. CDR3 nucleotides: TGCGCCAGCAGCTTGACAGGGACGTATAATTCACCCCTCCACTTT. This codes for CASSLTGTYNSPLHF.

For the CDR3, the DNA is TGTGCTAGTGGTCTCCCGGACAGGGGGGGTACTGAAGCTTTCTTT. This encodes CASGLPDRGGTEAFF. The V call is TRBV12-5, the J call TRBJ1-1; 10 bases match TRBD1. The CDR3 runs to 15 residues. J was trimmed by 5 bases and V by 5 bases; bases with no gene match: 8. Germline V gene lookup returns CDR1 LGHNT and CDR2 FRNRAP.

The V call is TRBV11-2, the J call TRBJ1-6; TRBD1 agrees at 7 bases. The CDR3 is 14 amino acids. Germline CDR1 SGHAT, CDR2 FQNNGV. V gave up 2 bases and J gave up 9 bases; unmatched junction bases: 4. Here the CDR3 reads CASSLRQGSSPLHF. Here the CDR3 DNA reads TGTGCCAGCAGCTTACGACAGGGATCTTCACCCCTCCACTTT.

The rearrangement joins TRBV14 to TRBJ2-5, with a weak D call TRBD2 (5 bases). Per the germline V gene, CDR1 is SGHDN and CDR2 is FVKESK. This CDR3 has 16 amino acids. V dropped 0 bases and J dropped 2 bases, with 13 bases sitting between them. CDR3: CASSQDLAQRQETQYF. DNA for the CDR3: TGTGCCAGCAGCCAAGATCTTGCCCAGCGGCAAGAGACCCAGTACTTC.

The chain has TRBV7-9 and TRBJ1-6; unclear D gene. The CDR3 has 15 residues. Deletions cut 2 bases from V and 9 bases from J, with 14 bases between. CDR1 and CDR2 (germline): SEHNR, FQNEAQ (reference sequence). CDR3 nucleotides: TGTGCCAGCAGCTTATCGCAGCAAGCAGGTTCACCCCTCCACTTT. Its translation: CASSLSQQAGSPLHF.

The chain employs TRBV7-8 and TRBJ1-1; TRBD1 might be the D (6 bases). CDR3 length: 13 amino acids. Germline-derived CDR1 and CDR2 are SGHVS and FQNEAQ. Trimming removed 3 bases at V and 1 base at J, with 6 bases between. The CDR3 sequence: CASSLTGNTEAFF. The DNA for the CDR3 is TGTGCCAGCAGCTTGACAGGGAACACTGAAGCTTTCTTT.

V gene TRBV19 combines with J gene TRBJ1-5, with D perhaps matching TRBD1 (5 bases). Germline V gene lookup returns CDR1 LNHDA and CDR2 SQIVND (reference sequence). The CDR3 spans 12 residues. With 4 bases removed from V and 8 bases from J, the gap between germline ends came to 9 bases. The CDR3 DNA reads TGTGCCAGTAGTAGGCCGGGGGAGCCCCAGCATTTT. Residues: CASSRPGEPQHF. The complete variable domain, with remaining parts taken from reference TRBV19 and TRBJ1-5, reads DGGITQSPKYLFRKEGQNVTLSCEQNLNHDAMYWYRQDPGQGLRLIYYSQIVNDFQKGDIAEGYSVSREKKESFPLTVTSAQKNPTAFYLCASSRPGEPQHFGDGTRLSIL.

The J gene is TRBJ2-7, the V gene TRBV5-4; TRBD1 matches at 9 bases. CDR3 length equals 14 residues. With 4 bases clipped from V and 5 bases from J, the junction kept 7 bases outside the gene matches. Germline V lookup: CDR1 SGHNT, CDR2 YYREEE (reference sequence). CDR3 sequence: CASSSGTGRHEQYF. In DNA, the CDR3 is TGTGCCAGCAGCAGTGGGACAGGGAGGCACGAGCAGTACTTC.